The sequence of this T cell receptor (beta chain) was determined in a study of T cells after yellow fever vaccination (dated by TCRdb to about 2019). Some background on the complete study: The SMART-Seq v4 Ultra Low Input RNA kit was used to prepare libraries from fractions with low cell numbers. To follow T-cell clones before and after primary and booster YFV17D yellow fever vaccination, bulk TCR alpha and beta repertoires were sequenced over time. Two healthy male donors made up the cohort, one aged 18 to 29 years and the other aged 30 to 40 years. Bulk PBMC replicates and cell subsets were isolated from blood drawn at multiple timepoints before and after both primary and secondary immunization.

Sequencing took place on an Illumina NovaSeq 6000. TCR cDNA was synthesized by 5'RACE template switching, through which a universal primer site and unique molecular identifiers were introduced. cDNA synthesis was primed from both the TCR alpha and TCR beta constant segments. Libraries were amplified in two PCR steps, with sample barcodes and sequencing adapters added in the second step. Sequencing of libraries was done on Illumina HiSeq 2500 (2x100 bp) or NovaSeq (2x150 bp). The authors' analysis ran thus. MIGEC handled demultiplexing of reads and collapsing into UMI consensus sequences, while MiXCR performed V(D)J alignment. Vaccine-responding clonotypes were identified with edgeR using replicate PBMC samples, with FDR below 0.01 and a log2 fold change above 5 up to day 15 being required. CD4 or CD8 identity was assigned to each bulk clonotype according to whether the clonotype was present at higher abundance in the sequenced CD4 repertoire or the sequenced CD8 repertoire. In-frame beta chains were kept once TCRdb had trimmed the public reads at Q25 with fastp and called clones with MiXCR. Merged by CDR3 protein, the rows form single entries marked with the most common genes and DNA. It is TCRdb's table, rather than the study itself, that gives the V and J calls and clone size. The sample table records a few hundred thousand distinct CDR3 sequences; roughly 20% of these occur just once. 15% to 20% of the sample comes from the top ten.

The sample's treatment or condition label, in plain terms: live attenuated yellow fever vaccine strain. At every blood-draw timepoint, two biological replicates of bulk PBMCs were collected. A standard Ficoll-Paque protocol was used to isolate PBMCs from peripheral blood. TriZol was used to extract RNA from bulk PBMCs, from CD4 and CD8 fractions, and from dextramer-positive and dextramer-negative fractions. Points the paper makes about the study in general: Computational filtering was required because FACS-sorted repertoires could contain abundant contaminating clonotypes from the bulk population. Because only a couple of donors were included in the study, the extent to which the findings can be generalized is limited. A small fraction of clonotypes showed up in both the CD4 and CD8 compartments, probably as a result of convergent recombination. After the booster, most of the clones that had expanded following primary vaccination were detected again (just under 97% of CD4 and around 90% of CD8), which suggests that memory was broadly maintained. Compared with the primary T-cell response, the secondary T-cell response was weaker but faster, peaking on day 5 rather than day 15.

This clonotype was detected only once. Its antigen is still unknown. Base qualities are missing; no much larger clone stands one base away. A solitary read yields weak support. Specimen: PBMCs, collected before the yellow fever booster vaccination. This TCR came from a man aged 18-30 years who received the YFV17D yellow fever vaccine.

The CDR3 region: CASSLGATPNSGNTIYF. The nucleotides are TGTGCCAGTAGTCTCGGAGCGACTCCCAACTCTGGAAACACCATATATTTT. The sequence links TRBV19 to TRBJ1-3; the D gene identity is not certain. Sequences LNHDA (CDR1) and SQIVND (CDR2) are obtained from the germline V gene (reference sequence). The CDR3 sequence holds 17 residues, the cysteine and phenylalanine included. Only the CDR3 region is kept as DNA, spanning 51 bases read in frame from base 1. V is cut by 5 bases and J by 0 bases, and the space between the germline ends is 17 bases.